This TCR beta chain was captured in a study of T cells in Graves' hyperthyroidism and ophthalmopathy. Study summary: It was at initial diagnosis, before any treatment, that peripheral blood was collected.

TCR beta CDR3 regions were amplified from RNA transcripts. Initially, a first-round RT-PCR of the TCR CDR3 employed the HTBI primer set. TCRdb fed the multiplex PCR reads into MiXCR, producing one record per CDR3 protein. The sample has 400,000 or so distinct CDR3 sequences, 11% to 15% seen once; the top ten hold around 27%. In this sample, this clonotype turned up many times. The CDR3 loop spans 11 amino acids. In germline, CDR1 is LGHDT, CDR2 YNNKEL (reference sequence). Deletions cut 6 bases from V and 3 bases from J, with 2 bases between. Thyroid ultrasound and orbital computed tomography, with clinical symptoms and serum thyroxine and TRAb, informed diagnoses.

The sequenced material came from blood. The J gene is TRBJ2-2, the V gene TRBV3-1; D ambiguous. This sequence was found in a middle-aged man with Graves' ophthalmopathy. CDR3 nucleotide sequence: TGTGCCAGCAGGCACACCGGGGAGCTGTTTTTT. Translation: CASRHTGELFF.